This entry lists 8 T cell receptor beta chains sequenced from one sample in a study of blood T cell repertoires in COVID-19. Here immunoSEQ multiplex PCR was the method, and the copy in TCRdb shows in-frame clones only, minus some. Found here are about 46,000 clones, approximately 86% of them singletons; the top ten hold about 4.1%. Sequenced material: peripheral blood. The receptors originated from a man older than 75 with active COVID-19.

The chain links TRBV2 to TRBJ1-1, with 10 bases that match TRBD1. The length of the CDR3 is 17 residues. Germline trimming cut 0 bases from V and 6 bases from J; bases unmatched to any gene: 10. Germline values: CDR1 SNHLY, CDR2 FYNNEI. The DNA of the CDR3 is TGTGCCAGCAGTGAAGCCCCGACAGGGGGCCCGATCCCTGAAGCTTTCTTT. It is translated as CASSEAPTGGPIPEAFF.

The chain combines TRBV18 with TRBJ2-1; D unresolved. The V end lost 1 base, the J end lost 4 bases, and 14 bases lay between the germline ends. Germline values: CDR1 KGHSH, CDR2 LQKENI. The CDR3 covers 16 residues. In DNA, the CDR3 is TGTGCCAGCTCACCACGAGTAGCCAGTTCTTACAATGAGCAGTTCTTC. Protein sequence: CASSPRVASSYNEQFF.

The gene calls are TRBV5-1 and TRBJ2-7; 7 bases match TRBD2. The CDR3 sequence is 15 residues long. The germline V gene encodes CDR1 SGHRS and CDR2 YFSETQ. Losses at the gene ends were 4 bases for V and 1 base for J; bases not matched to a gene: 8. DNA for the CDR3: TGCGCCAGCAGCGGGGGGGAGGCCCTATCCTACGAGCAGTACTTC. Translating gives CASSGGEALSYEQYF.

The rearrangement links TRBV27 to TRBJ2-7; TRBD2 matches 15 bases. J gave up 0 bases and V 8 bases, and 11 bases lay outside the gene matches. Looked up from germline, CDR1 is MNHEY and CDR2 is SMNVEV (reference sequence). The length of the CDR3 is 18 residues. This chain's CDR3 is CASRPGTSGRYSSYEQYF. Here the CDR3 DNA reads TGTGCCAGCCGACCCGGGACTAGCGGGAGGTATAGCTCCTACGAGCAGTACTTC.

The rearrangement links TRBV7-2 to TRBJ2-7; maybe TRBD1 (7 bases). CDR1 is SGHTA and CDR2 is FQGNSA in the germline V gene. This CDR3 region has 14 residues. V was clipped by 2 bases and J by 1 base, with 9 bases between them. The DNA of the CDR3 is TGTGCCAGCAGCTTACAGGGGGGTTCCTACGAGCAGTACTTC. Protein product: CASSLQGGSYEQYF. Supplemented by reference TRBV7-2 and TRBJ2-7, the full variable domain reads GAGVSQSPSNKVTEKGKDVELRCDPISGHTALYWYRQSLGQGLEFLIYFQGNSAPDKSGLPSDRFSAERTGGSVSTLTIQRTQQEDSAVYLCASSLQGGSYEQYFGPGTRLTVT.

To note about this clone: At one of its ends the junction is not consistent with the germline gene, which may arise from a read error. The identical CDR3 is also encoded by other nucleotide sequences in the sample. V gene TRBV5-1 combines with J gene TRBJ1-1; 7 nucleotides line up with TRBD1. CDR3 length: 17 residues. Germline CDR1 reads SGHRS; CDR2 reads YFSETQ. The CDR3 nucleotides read TGCGCCAGCAGCAGTGGGGCAGGGGGATCGGTGTACACTGAAGCCTTCTTT. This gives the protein CASSSGAGGSVYTEAFF.

CDR3 in DNA: TGTGCCAGCAGCTTAGGGGGACAATGGAACTCTGGAAACACCATATATTTT. This sequence encodes CASSLGGQWNSGNTIYF. The chain carries TRBV7-9 and TRBJ1-3; D is possibly TRBD1 (6 bases). The CDR3 has 17 amino acids. V was trimmed by 1 base and J by 0 bases, leaving 13 bases between them. The germline CDR1 and CDR2 sequences are SEHNR and FQNEAQ (reference sequence).

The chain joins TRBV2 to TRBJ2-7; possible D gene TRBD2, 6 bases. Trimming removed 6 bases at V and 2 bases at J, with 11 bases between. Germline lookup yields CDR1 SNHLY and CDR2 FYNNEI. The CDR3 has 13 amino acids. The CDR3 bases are TGTGCCAGCAGGGGGACTTATACCTACGAGCAGTACTTC. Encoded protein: CASRGTYTYEQYF.